These 21 T cell receptor beta chains were sequenced from one sample in a study of identical twins. TCRdb reprocessed the 5' RACE reads with MiXCR, giving one entry per CDR3 protein. The profile shows under 1 million distinct CDR3 sequences, approximately 13% of them singletons. Separately, the same data were catalogued under a study of yellow fever vaccine responses in identical twins.

Sequenced: PBMCs. The receptor source for this set is a woman aged 18-29 years in good health.

This sequence joins TRBV11-1 and TRBJ2-6; the match to TRBD1 covers 7 bases. Unmatched junction bases numbered 15, after V lost 2 bases and J lost 2 bases. The CDR3 contains 20 residues. Germline V CDR1 and CDR2: SGHAT, FQDESV (reference sequence). The CDR3, as DNA: TGTGCCAGCAGCTTAATCCCGGGACAGTCTAAAGGGACTGGGGCCAACGTCCTGACTTTC. Its protein product is CASSLIPGQSKGTGANVLTF. The full variable domain, rest sourced from reference TRBV11-1 and TRBJ2-6, is EAEVAQSPRYKITEKSQAVAFWCDPISGHATLYWYRQILGQGPELLVQFQDESVVDDSQLPKDRFSAERLKGVDSTLKIQPAELGDSAMYLCASSLIPGQSKGTGANVLTFGAGSRLTVL.

This clonotype was observed a handful of times. The chain links TRBV9 to TRBJ2-1; perhaps TRBD2 as D (6 bases). The germline CDR1 and CDR2 sequences are SGDLS and YYNGEE. The CDR3 runs 15 residues. Trimming took off 0 bases at V and 6 bases at J, with 13 bases between the two ends. The DNA for the CDR3 is TGTGCCAGCAGCGTAGGGGCTAGCGATGGCAATGAGCAGTTCTTC. Amino acid sequence: CASSVGASDGNEQFF.

The chain joins TRBV7-9 to TRBJ2-3; 12 positions match TRBD1. This CDR3 is 17 amino acids long. CDR1 and CDR2 (germline): SEHNR, FQNEAQ (reference sequence). J gave up 5 bases and V 5 bases, and 11 bases lay outside the gene matches. The CDR3 region has the DNA TGTGCCAGCAGCCCCCTGAGGGACAGGGGGCGCGAAGATACGCAGTATTTT. It codes for CASSPLRDRGREDTQYF.

This clonotype has only a few counts. This chain's CDR3 is CASSKSGGQRDTQYF. The CDR3 DNA is TGTGCCAGCAGCAAAAGCGGGGGCCAGAGGGATACGCAGTATTTT. This sequence joins TRBV7-2 and TRBJ2-3; 8 bases agree with TRBD2. The V segment lost 5 bases and the J segment 6 bases; nucleotides outside the gene matches: 10. This CDR3 is 15 amino acids long. Germline CDR1 and CDR2: SGHTA and FQGNSA.

This clonotype was counted only a few times. This chain joins TRBV7-6 and TRBJ2-5; TRBD2 agrees at 10 bases. CDR3 length: 16 residues. Looked up from germline, CDR1 is SGHVS and CDR2 is FNYEAQ. V was pared by 1 base and J by 5 bases, with 7 bases of the junction left unmatched. The CDR3 region has the DNA TGTGCCAGCAGCTTAGTACTAGCGGGGATTAACGAGACCCAGTACTTC. Its protein is CASSLVLAGINETQYF.

This clonotype occurred a few times. The chain is built from TRBV7-3 and TRBJ2-3; D may be TRBD1 or TRBD2 (5 bases each). Germline V gene sequence: CDR1 SGHTA, CDR2 FQGTGA. V was clipped by 5 bases and J by 0 bases, with 15 bases between them. The CDR3 consists of 16 residues. CDR3 nucleotides: TGTGCCAGCAGCCCATCAGGGAGTAGTAGCACAGATACGCAGTATTTT. As protein: CASSPSGSSSTDTQYF.

The chain carries TRBV4-1 and TRBJ1-3; D unclear. CDR3 size: 17 residues. Per the germline V gene, CDR1 is MGHRA and CDR2 is YSYEKL. Deletions cut 0 bases from V and 1 base from J, with 13 bases between. The CDR3 protein is CASSQDPVPPSGNTIYF. The CDR3 DNA is TGCGCCAGCAGCCAAGATCCGGTTCCTCCTTCTGGAAACACCATATATTTT.

This clonotype was picked up a small number of times. V is TRBV5-1 and J is TRBJ2-1; D possibly corresponds to TRBD2 (6 bases). Germline V gives CDR1 SGHRS, CDR2 YFSETQ. Trimming cost V 1 base and J 2 bases, with 13 bases left between them. There are 16 residues in the CDR3. The CDR3 is CASSLLAQTAYNEQFF. The DNA for the CDR3 is TGCGCCAGCAGCTTGCTAGCGCAAACTGCCTACAATGAGCAGTTCTTC.

The chain has TRBV5-1 and TRBJ2-2, with D maybe TRBD2 (6 bases). V lost 5 bases, J lost 6 bases, and 20 bases lay in between. In germline, CDR1 is SGHRS, CDR2 YFSETQ. This CDR3 spans 16 amino acids. This CDR3 reads CASRRRAGLVAGELFF. Here the CDR3 DNA reads TGCGCCAGCAGAAGGAGGGCGGGATTGGTGGCCGGGGAGCTGTTTTTT.

This clonotype was detected only once. The genes are TRBV15 and TRBJ2-5; 10 bases map to TRBD2. Germline lookup yields CDR1 LNHNV and CDR2 YYDKDF (reference sequence). V was pared by 5 bases and J by 5 bases, with 17 bases of the junction left unmatched. The CDR3 spans 18 residues. The CDR3 nucleotides are TGTGCCACCAGCGGGACAGCCTTCAGACTAGCGGGCGGGGAGACCCAGTACTTC. The encoded protein is CATSGTAFRLAGGETQYF.

This clonotype was observed a handful of times. This sequence joins TRBV5-1 and TRBJ1-1; D is ambiguous. The V gene lost 4 bases and the J gene lost 4 bases, with 11 bases spanning the gap. Germline CDR1 SGHRS, CDR2 YFSETQ. The CDR3 length is 13 residues. The CDR3 DNA reads TGCGCCAGCAGCCGGAGCCCGAGCACTGAAGCTTTCTTT. Protein: CASSRSPSTEAFF. Looking up the rest from reference TRBV5-1 and TRBJ1-1 gives the full variable domain: KAGVTQTPRYLIKTRGQQVTLSCSPISGHRSVSWYQQTPGQGLQFLFEYFSETQRNKGNFPGRFSGRQFSNSRSEMNVSTLELGDSALYLCASSRSPSTEAFFGQGTRLTVV.

This rearrangement joins TRBV20-1 to TRBJ2-7, with unresolved D. The V gene's germline CDR1 is DFQATT and CDR2 SNEGSKA (reference sequence). The CDR3 has 12 amino acids. Trimming removed 6 bases from V and 3 bases from J, with 12 bases in between. CDR3: CSASGTLYEQYF. The CDR3 DNA follows: TGCAGTGCGTCGGGTACCCTCTACGAGCAGTACTTC.

This clonotype was counted a single time. The CDR3 sequence: CASTGTHSYEQYV. In DNA, the CDR3 is TGTGCCAGCACAGGGACACACTCCTACGAGCAGTACGTC. This chain links TRBV6-2 or TRBV6-3 with TRBJ2-7, with D possibly matching TRBD1 (6 bases). CDR3 size: 13 residues. Germline V lookup: CDR1 MNHEY, CDR2 SVGEGT. Trimming left V 7 bases short and J 0 bases short, with 10 bases between.

This clonotype was seen more than once but under ten times. This chain links TRBV15 with TRBJ2-7; no reliable D call. V was pared by 1 base and J by 5 bases, with 12 bases between. CDR1 and CDR2 from the germline V gene are LNHNV and YYDKDF (reference sequence). This CDR3 region has 14 residues. As DNA, the CDR3 is TGTGCCACCAGCAGAGCCCGCGCTTGGGACGAGCAGTACTTC. It translates to CATSRARAWDEQYF.

There are many counts of this clonotype. V is TRBV4-1 and J is TRBJ1-1; the D is unclear. The CDR3 runs to 14 residues. The V gene's germline CDR1 is MGHRA and CDR2 YSYEKL. The V and J ends lost 1 base and 1 base respectively, with 7 bases between them. In nucleotides, the CDR3 is TGCGCCAGCAGCCAAGTGCAGACGAACACTGAAGCTTTCTTT. This codes for CASSQVQTNTEAFF.

The V call is TRBV7-9, the J call TRBJ2-1, with D maybe TRBD2 (5 bases). Germline V gene sequence: CDR1 SEHNR, CDR2 FQNEAQ (reference sequence). The CDR3 is 14 amino acids. V lost 7 bases, J lost 7 bases, and 17 bases lay in between. The CDR3 DNA sequence: TGTGCCAGCACCTCCTTCCGGGAAGGGAATGAGCAGTTCTTC. It encodes CASTSFREGNEQFF.

The chain carries TRBV7-9 and TRBJ1-5, with TRBD1 identical over 11 bases. Germline lookup yields CDR1 SEHNR and CDR2 FQNEAQ (reference sequence). CDR3 length: 16 amino acids. With V trimmed by 4 bases and J by 0 bases, 2 bases remained unmatched. Written as DNA, the CDR3 is TGTGCCAGCAGCTGGGGACAGGGGGATAGCAATCAGCCCCAGCATTTT. This translates into CASSWGQGDSNQPQHF.

For this clonotype: Mismatch with germline at one junction end may stem from a read error. The V call is TRBV20-1, the J call TRBJ2-1; 8 bases align to TRBD2. This CDR3 region has 16 residues. Germline CDR1 DFQATT, CDR2 SNEGSKA (reference sequence). CDR3 residues: CCARLTSGRNYNEQFF. The CDR3 region has the DNA TGCTGTGCTAGACTTACTAGCGGACGTAACTACAATGAGCAGTTCTTC.

The V and J genes are TRBV5-1 and TRBJ2-7; 7 bases map to TRBD1. After removal of 1 base from V and 4 bases from J, the junction contained 2 bases not matched to a gene. Germline lookup yields CDR1 SGHRS and CDR2 YFSETQ. This CDR3 is built from 13 residues. DNA for the CDR3: TGCGCCAGCAGCTTGCTACAGGGGTACGAGCAGTACTTC. Its protein is CASSLLQGYEQYF.

The chain couples TRBV20-1 to TRBJ2-7; TRBD1 matches 8 bases. The CDR3 runs to 16 residues. The germline CDR1 and CDR2 sequences are DFQATT and SNEGSKA (reference sequence). Losses at the gene ends were 5 bases for V and 5 bases for J; bases not matched to a gene: 17. The CDR3 sequence is CSASMAPGTGFHEQYF. The CDR3 nucleotides are TGCAGTGCTTCAATGGCTCCCGGGACAGGTTTTCACGAGCAGTACTTC.

This rearrangement joins TRBV28 to TRBJ2-6; D remains unclear. CDR3 size: 12 residues. The germline gives CDR1 MDHEN, CDR2 SYDVKM. V lost 1 base and J lost 7, with 2 bases in between. CDR3 sequence (DNA): TGTGCCAGCAGTTTATTCGCCAACGTCCTGACTTTC. Protein sequence: CASSLFANVLTF.